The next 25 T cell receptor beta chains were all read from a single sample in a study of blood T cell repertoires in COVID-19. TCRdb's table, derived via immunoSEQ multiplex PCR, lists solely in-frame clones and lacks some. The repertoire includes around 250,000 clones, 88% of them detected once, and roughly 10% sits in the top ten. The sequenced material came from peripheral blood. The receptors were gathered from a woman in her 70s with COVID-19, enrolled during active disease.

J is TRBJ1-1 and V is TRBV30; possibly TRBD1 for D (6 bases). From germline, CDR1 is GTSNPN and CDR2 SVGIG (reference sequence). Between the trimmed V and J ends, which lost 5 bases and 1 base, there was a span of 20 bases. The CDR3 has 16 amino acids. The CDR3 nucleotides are TGTGCCTGGGCCTTCTTAGCGGGACACTCGAACACTGAAGCTTTCTTT. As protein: CAWAFLAGHSNTEAFF.

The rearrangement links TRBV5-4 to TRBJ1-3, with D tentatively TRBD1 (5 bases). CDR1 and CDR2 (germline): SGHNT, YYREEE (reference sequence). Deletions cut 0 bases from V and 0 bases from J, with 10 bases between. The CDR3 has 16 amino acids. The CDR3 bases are TGTGCCAGCAGCTTGGGGGGCTTATACTCTGGAAACACCATATATTTT. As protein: CASSLGGLYSGNTIYF.

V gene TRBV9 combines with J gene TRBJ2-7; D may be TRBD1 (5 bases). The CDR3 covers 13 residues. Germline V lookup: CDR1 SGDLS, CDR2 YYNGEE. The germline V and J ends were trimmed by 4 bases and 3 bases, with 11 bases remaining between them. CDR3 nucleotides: TGTGCCAGCAGCCTCCGACAGAACTACGAGCAGTACTTC. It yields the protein CASSLRQNYEQYF.

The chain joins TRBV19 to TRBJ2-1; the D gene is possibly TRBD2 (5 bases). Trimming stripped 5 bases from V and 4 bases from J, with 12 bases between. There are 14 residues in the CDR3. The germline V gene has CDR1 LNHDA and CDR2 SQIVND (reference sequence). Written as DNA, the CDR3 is TGTGCCAGTAGTCCTCGGGGATCTTACAATGAGCAGTTCTTC. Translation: CASSPRGSYNEQFF.

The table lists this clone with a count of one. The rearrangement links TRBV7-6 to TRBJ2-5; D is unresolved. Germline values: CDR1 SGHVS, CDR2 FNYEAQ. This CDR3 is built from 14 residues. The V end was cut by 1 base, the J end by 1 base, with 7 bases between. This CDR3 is CASSLGTAQETQYF. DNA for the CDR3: TGTGCCAGCAGCTTAGGTACAGCCCAAGAGACCCAGTACTTC. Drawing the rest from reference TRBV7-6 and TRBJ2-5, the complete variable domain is GAGVSQSPRYKVTKRGQDVALRCDPISGHVSLYWYRQALGQGPEFLTYFNYEAQQDKSGLPNDRFSAERPEGSISTLTIQRTEQRDSAMYRCASSLGTAQETQYFGPGTRLLVL.

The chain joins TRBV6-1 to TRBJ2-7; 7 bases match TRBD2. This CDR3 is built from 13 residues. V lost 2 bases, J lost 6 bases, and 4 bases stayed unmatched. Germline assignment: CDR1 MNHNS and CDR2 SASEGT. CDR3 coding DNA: TGTGCCAGCAGTGAACGGGGAGGGCCCGAGCAGTACTTC. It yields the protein CASSERGGPEQYF.

DNA for the CDR3: TGTGCTAGTGGTTTGGCCCAGTCGCCGCAGCCCCAGCATTTT. This gives the protein CASGLAQSPQPQHF. The chain joins TRBV12-5 to TRBJ1-5, with D unresolved. The CDR3 has 14 residues. CDR1 is LGHNT, CDR2 FRNRAP, per germline. The V end lost 1 base, the J end lost 7 bases, and 11 bases lay between the germline ends.

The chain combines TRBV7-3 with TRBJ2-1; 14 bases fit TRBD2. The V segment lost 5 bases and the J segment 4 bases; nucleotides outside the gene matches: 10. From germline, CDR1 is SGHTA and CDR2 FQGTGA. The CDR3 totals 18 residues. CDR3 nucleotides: TGTGCCAGCAGCCGCCGGGACGGGACTAGCGGGAGTTACAATGAGCAGTTCTTC. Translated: CASSRRDGTSGSYNEQFF.

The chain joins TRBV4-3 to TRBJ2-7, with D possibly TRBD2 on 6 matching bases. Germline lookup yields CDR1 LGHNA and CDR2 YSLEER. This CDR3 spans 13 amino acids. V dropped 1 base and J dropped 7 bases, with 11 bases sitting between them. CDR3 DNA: TGCGCCAGCAGCCAAGGACTAGGTCGGGAGCAGTACTTC. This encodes CASSQGLGREQYF.

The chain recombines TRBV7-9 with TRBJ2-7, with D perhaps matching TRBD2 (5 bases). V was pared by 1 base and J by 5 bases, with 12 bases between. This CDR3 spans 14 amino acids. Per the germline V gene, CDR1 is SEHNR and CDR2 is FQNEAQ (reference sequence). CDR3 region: CASSLGRRFDEQYF. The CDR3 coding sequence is TGTGCCAGCAGCTTAGGTCGGAGGTTCGACGAGCAGTACTTC.

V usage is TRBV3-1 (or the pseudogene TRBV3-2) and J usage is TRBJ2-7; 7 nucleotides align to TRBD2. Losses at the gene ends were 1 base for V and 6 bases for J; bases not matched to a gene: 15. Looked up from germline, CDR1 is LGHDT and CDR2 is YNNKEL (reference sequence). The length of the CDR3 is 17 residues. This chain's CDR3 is CASSQGSIVGGPFEQYF. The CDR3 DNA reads TGTGCCAGCAGCCAAGGATCTATTGTGGGAGGGCCGTTCGAGCAGTACTTC.

This CDR3 is CASSLSSGRAAETQYF. DNA of the CDR3: TGTGCCAGCTCCCTATCTAGCGGGAGGGCAGCGGAGACCCAGTACTTC. The chain couples TRBV18 to TRBJ2-5, with 12 bases matching TRBD2. CDR3 length equals 16 residues. Germline V gene sequence: CDR1 KGHSH, CDR2 LQKENI. Losses at the gene ends were 6 bases for V and 5 bases for J; bases not matched to a gene: 10.

CDR3 sequence (DNA): TGTGCCATCAGTGAGCTAGCAGATCTGGAGACCCAGTACTTC. Protein product: CAISELADLETQYF. This chain connects TRBV10-3 to TRBJ2-5, with D perhaps TRBD2 (5 bases). Germline V gives CDR1 ENHRY, CDR2 SYGVKD. The V and J ends lost 2 bases and 5 bases respectively, with 12 bases between them. There are 14 residues in the CDR3.

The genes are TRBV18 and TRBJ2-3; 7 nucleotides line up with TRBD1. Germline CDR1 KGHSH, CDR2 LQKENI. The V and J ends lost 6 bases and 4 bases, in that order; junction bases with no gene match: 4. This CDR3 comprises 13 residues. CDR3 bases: TGTGCCAGCTCGTCAGACAGGGCAGATACGCAGTATTTT. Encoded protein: CASSSDRADTQYF.

The CDR3 spells CASSYTRGTGELFF. The CDR3 DNA is TGTGCCAGCAGTTACACCAGGGGCACCGGGGAGCTGTTTTTT. The gene calls are TRBV6-6 and TRBJ2-2, with a weak D call TRBD1 (6 bases). There are 14 residues in the CDR3. V was cut by 2 bases and J by 4 bases, with 8 bases left in between. Germline CDR1 is MNHNY and CDR2 is SVGAGI (reference sequence).

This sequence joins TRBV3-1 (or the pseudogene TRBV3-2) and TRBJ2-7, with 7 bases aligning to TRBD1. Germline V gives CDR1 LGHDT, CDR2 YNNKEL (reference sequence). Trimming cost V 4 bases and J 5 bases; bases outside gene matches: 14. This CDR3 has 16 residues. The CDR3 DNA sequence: TGTGCCAGCAGCCTTTTTACAGGGGAGCATATCAACGAGCAGTACTTC. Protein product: CASSLFTGEHINEQYF.

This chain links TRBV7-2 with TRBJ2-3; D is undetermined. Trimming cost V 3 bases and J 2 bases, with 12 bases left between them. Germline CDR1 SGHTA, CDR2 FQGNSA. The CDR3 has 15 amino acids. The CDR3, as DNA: TGTGCCAGCAGCTTTATGCGGAAGTCCACAGATACGCAGTATTTT. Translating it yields CASSFMRKSTDTQYF.

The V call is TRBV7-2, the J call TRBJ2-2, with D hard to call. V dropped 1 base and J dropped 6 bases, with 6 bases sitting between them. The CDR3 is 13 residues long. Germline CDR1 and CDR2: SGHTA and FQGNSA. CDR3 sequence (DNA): TGTGCCAGCAGCTTAGACTTCGCCGGGGAGCTGTTTTTT. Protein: CASSLDFAGELFF.

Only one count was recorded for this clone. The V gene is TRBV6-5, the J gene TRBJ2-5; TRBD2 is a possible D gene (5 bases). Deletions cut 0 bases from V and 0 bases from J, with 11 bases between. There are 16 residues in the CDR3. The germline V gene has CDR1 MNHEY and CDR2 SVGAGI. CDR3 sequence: CASSYSRPGNQETQYF. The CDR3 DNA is TGTGCCAGCAGTTACTCTCGTCCGGGAAACCAAGAGACCCAGTACTTC.

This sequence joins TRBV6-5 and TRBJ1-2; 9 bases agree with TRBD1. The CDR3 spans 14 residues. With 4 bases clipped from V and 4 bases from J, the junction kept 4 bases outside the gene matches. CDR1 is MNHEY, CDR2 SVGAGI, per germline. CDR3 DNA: TGTGCCAGCAGTTTTAACAGGGGGCTCTATGGCTACACCTTC. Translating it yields CASSFNRGLYGYTF.

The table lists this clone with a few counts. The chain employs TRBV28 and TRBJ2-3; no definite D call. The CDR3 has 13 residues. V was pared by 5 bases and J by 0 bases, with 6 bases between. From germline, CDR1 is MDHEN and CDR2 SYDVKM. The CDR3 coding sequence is TGTGCCAGCAGTGCGCCTAGCACAGATACGCAGTATTTT. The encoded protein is CASSAPSTDTQYF.

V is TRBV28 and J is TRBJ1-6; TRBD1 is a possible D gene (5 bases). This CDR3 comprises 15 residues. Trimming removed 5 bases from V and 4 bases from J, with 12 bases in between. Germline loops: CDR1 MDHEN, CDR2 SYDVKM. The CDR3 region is CASSAGQRYNSPLHF. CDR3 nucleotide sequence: TGTGCCAGCAGTGCCGGACAAAGGTATAATTCACCCCTCCACTTT.

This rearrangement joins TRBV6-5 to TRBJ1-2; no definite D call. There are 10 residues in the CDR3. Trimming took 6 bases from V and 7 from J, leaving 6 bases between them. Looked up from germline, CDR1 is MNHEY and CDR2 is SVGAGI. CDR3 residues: CASSPGGYTF. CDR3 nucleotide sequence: TGTGCCAGCAGCCCAGGTGGCTACACCTTC.

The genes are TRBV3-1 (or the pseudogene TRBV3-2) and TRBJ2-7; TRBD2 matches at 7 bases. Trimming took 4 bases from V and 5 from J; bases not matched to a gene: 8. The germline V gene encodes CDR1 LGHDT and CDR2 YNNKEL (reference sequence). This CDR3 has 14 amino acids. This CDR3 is CASSPRTRFDEQYF. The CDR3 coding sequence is TGTGCCAGCAGCCCGAGGACTAGGTTCGACGAGCAGTACTTC.

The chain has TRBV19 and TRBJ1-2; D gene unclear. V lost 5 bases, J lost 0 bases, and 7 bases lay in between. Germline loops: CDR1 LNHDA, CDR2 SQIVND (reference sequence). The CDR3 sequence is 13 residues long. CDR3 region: CASSRVTNYGYTF. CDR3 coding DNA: TGTGCCAGTAGTCGGGTGACTAACTATGGCTACACCTTC.